The sequence of this TCR beta chain was determined in a study of T cells in Graves' hyperthyroidism and ophthalmopathy. This clonotype was seen many times. A read error may account for a junction end that differs from germline. Authors of the study amplified TCR beta CDR3 regions from RNA transcripts. First-round RT-PCR of the TCR CDR3 relied on the HTBI primer set. Each CDR3 protein gets one entry after TCRdb re-called the multiplex PCR reads with MiXCR. This table holds around 720,000 distinct CDR3 sequences, 35% found once. This CDR3 has 14 residues. Per the germline V gene, CDR1 is SSHAT and CDR2 is FNYEAQ (reference sequence). It was uncontrolled infection, other autoimmune disease, pregnancy or lactation that excluded patients.

This rearrangement joins TRBV7-7 to TRBJ2-5; D is possibly TRBD1 or TRBD2 (5 bases each). The sequenced sample consisted of blood. The source of this sequence is a woman in her 40s with Graves' hyperthyroidism. CDR3: CASSIGASKETQYF. CDR3 coding DNA: TGTGCTAGCAGCATCGGGGCCTCAAAAGAGACCCAGTACTTC.